Listed below are T cell receptor beta chains from one sample, sequenced in a study of shared clonotypes between healthy human individuals. Only in-frame clones appear in the TCRdb table, and some are missing; sequencing was by immunoSEQ multiplex PCR. The table has approximately 1,000,000 clones, about 80% seen once. The source material was memory CD4+ T cells from PBMCs. The receptor set was obtained from a man between 18 and 29 years old in good health. Some clones in this sample may be carry-over from other donors' samples. Both conserved end residues are part of each CDR3. The order of the fields is clone size, D gene, J gene, V gene, CDR3 protein, CDR3 DNA. The D gene is left open where the match is weak. Part of the rows lack a size; the others show once, few, many or a class for expanded clones.

>NA|NA|TRBJ1-3|TRBV7-8
CAILGRGSGNTIYF
TGTGCCATCCTGGGTCGGGGATCTGGAAACACCATATATTTT
>NA|TRBD2|TRBJ2-1|TRBV5-4
CASSLRGLAGVEQFF
TGTGCCAGCAGCCTCAGGGGACTAGCGGGAGTTGAGCAGTTCTTC
>once|NA|TRBJ1-3|TRBV30
CACQPHSSGNTIYF
TGTGCCTGCCAACCTCACAGTTCTGGAAACACCATATATTTT
>NA|NA|TRBJ1-2|TRBV6-1
CASSEGAAKGYGYTF
TGTGCCAGCAGTGAGGGGGCAGCGAAGGGCTATGGCTACACCTTC
>few|NA|TRBJ1-2|TRBV4-2
CASSQGRRDPYGYTF
TGTGCCAGCAGCCAAGGGCGGAGGGACCCCTATGGCTACACCTTC
>NA|NA|TRBJ2-2|TRBV21-1
CASSKLIGGELFF
TGTGCCAGCAGCAAACTCATAGGGGGGGAGCTGTTTTTT
>NA|NA|TRBJ2-7|TRBV9
CASSKGGGSYEQYF
TGTGCCAGCAGTAAGGGGGGCGGCTCCTACGAGCAGTACTTC
>NA|NA|TRBJ2-3|TRBV27
CASSLFLVVGPPNPDTQYF
TGTGCCAGCAGTTTATTTTTGGTCGTGGGACCTCCCAATCCAGATACGCAGTATTTT
>NA|TRBD1|TRBJ1-4|TRBV6-1
CASRDTGGLNEKLFF
TGTGCCAGCAGGGACACAGGGGGACTTAATGAAAAACTGTTTTTT
>NA|NA|TRBJ1-5|TRBV2
CASSVQARGNQPQHF
TGTGCCAGCAGTGTTCAGGCCCGGGGCAATCAGCCCCAGCATTTT
>NA|TRBD2|TRBJ2-3|TRBV18
CASSPTSGVDTQYF
TGTGCCAGCTCACCGACTAGCGGGGTAGATACGCAGTATTTT
>NA|NA|TRBJ2-5|TRBV6-1
CASSEGLTQETQYF
TGTGCCAGCAGTGAGGGGCTCACCCAAGAGACCCAGTACTTC
>NA|NA|TRBJ2-7|TRBV5-4
CASSGPGELTYEQYF
TGTGCCAGCAGCGGGCCGGGAGAGTTAACCTACGAGCAGTACTTC
>once|NA|TRBJ2-2|TRBV7-2
CASSTMSGNTGELFF
TGTGCCAGCAGCACAATGTCCGGGAACACCGGGGAGCTGTTTTTT
>NA|NA|TRBJ2-1|TRBV5-6
CASSPDSLSYNEQFF
TGTGCCAGCAGCCCGGACTCCCTCTCCTACAATGAGCAGTTCTTC
>NA|NA|TRBJ1-2|TRBV7-9
CASSWDIDTPRGYTF
TGTGCCAGCAGCTGGGACATCGATACACCGAGGGGCTACACCTTC
>NA|NA|TRBJ1-1|TRBV7-3
CASSHGGNTEAFF
TGTGCCAGCAGCCATGGCGGGAACACTGAAGCTTTCTTT
>NA|TRBD1|TRBJ1-1|TRBV5-1
CASSSTGTGYGAFF
TGCGCCAGCAGCTCGACCGGGACAGGTTACGGAGCTTTCTTT
>NA|NA|TRBJ2-2|TRBV27
CASSQSSGYTGELFF
TGTGCCAGCAGCCAGAGTAGCGGTTACACCGGGGAGCTGTTTTTT
>NA|NA|TRBJ2-7|TRBV11-2
CASRSLGGVLYEQYF
TGTGCCAGCAGATCACTGGGTGGGGTCCTCTACGAGCAGTACTTC
>NA|TRBD2|TRBJ2-7|TRBV19
CASSQELAGVWGSYEQYF
TGTGCCAGTAGCCAGGAACTAGCGGGAGTTTGGGGCTCCTACGAGCAGTACTTC
>few|TRBD2|TRBJ2-2|TRBV19
CASEGLVSNTGELFF
TGTGCCAGCGAGGGACTAGTGTCGAACACCGGGGAGCTGTTTTTT
>NA|TRBD1|TRBJ2-5|TRBV27
CASSPLGPRGPLDVDIYETQYF
TGTGCCAGCAGTCCACTAGGGCCCAGGGGGCCATTAGACGTGGACATCTATGAGACCCAGTACTTC
>NA|TRBD2|TRBJ2-7|TRBV28
CASSSPSWREGQGEQYF
TGTGCCAGCAGTTCCCCTTCCTGGCGGGAGGGCCAGGGCGAGCAGTACTTC
>many|NA|TRBJ2-2|TRBV7-3
CASGYQGRDTGELFF
TGTGCCAGCGGCTATCAGGGGAGAGACACCGGGGAGCTGTTTTTT
>NA|NA|TRBJ2-7|TRBV4-1
CASSQAGISSYEQYF
TGCGCCAGCAGCCAAGCGGGCATAAGCTCCTACGAGCAGTACTTC
>NA|NA|TRBJ2-6|TRBV29-1
CSVQGQLSGANVLTF
TGCAGCGTTCAAGGGCAGCTATCTGGGGCCAACGTCCTGACTTTC
>NA|NA|TRBJ2-3|TRBV7-3
CASSLSRDSTDTQYF
TGTGCCAGCAGCTTGTCCCGGGACAGCACAGATACGCAGTATTTT
>NA|TRBD1|TRBJ2-1|TRBV28
CASSTNRGSSYNEQFF
TGTGCCAGCAGTACGAACAGGGGGAGCTCCTACAATGAGCAGTTCTTC
>NA|TRBD1|TRBJ2-7|TRBV6-4
CASRGTGALLSSYEQYF
TGTGCCAGCAGGGGGACAGGGGCCCTCCTTAGCTCCTACGAGCAGTACTTC
>NA|NA|TRBJ2-1|TRBV2
CASFLDLGGEQFF
TGTGCCAGCTTCCTGGATTTGGGCGGTGAGCAGTTCTTC
>NA|TRBD1|TRBJ2-5|TRBV29-1
CSVEGQGKETQYF
TGCAGCGTTGAGGGACAGGGTAAAGAGACCCAGTACTTC
>NA|TRBD1|TRBJ1-1|TRBV7-9
CASSLATGVNTEAFF
TGTGCCAGCAGCTTGGCAACAGGGGTGAACACTGAAGCTTTCTTT
>once|TRBD2|TRBJ2-1|TRBV11-2
CASSLEGGGAYNEQFF
TGTGCCAGCAGCTTAGAGGGGGGAGGGGCCTACAATGAGCAGTTCTTC
>NA|NA|TRBJ1-1|TRBV4-3
CASSQVVGLEAFF
TGCGCCAGCAGCCAAGTAGTAGGCCTCGAAGCTTTCTTT
>NA|TRBD1|TRBJ2-7|TRBV4-1
CASSQVDGQGDEQYF
TGCGCCAGCAGCCAAGTAGATGGACAGGGCGACGAGCAGTACTTC
>NA|NA|TRBJ2-2|TRBV14
CASSQNDVNTGELFF
TGTGCCAGCAGCCAAAACGACGTGAACACCGGGGAGCTGTTTTTT
>NA|NA|TRBJ2-3|TRBV5-8
CASSRGGGTSTDTQYF
TGTGCCAGCAGCCGAGGTGGGGGGACGAGCACAGATACGCAGTATTTT
>NA|NA|TRBJ2-7|TRBV28
CASSSKISDLAYEQYF
TGTGCCAGCAGTAGTAAGATTTCGGACTTGGCCTACGAGCAGTACTTC
>NA|TRBD1|TRBJ2-5|TRBV6-1
CASSRQGDQETQYF
TGTGCCAGCAGTCGACAGGGGGACCAAGAGACCCAGTACTTC
>NA|NA|TRBJ2-7|TRBV2
CASSEVRVYF
TGTGCCAGCAGTGAGGTCCGTGTGTACTTC
>NA|TRBD2|TRBJ2-3|TRBV9
CASTRLAGGPDTQYF
TGTGCCAGCACCAGACTAGCGGGAGGTCCAGATACGCAGTATTTT
>NA|TRBD2|TRBJ2-1|TRBV28
CASRLAGGAYNEQFF
TGTGCCAGCAGATTAGCGGGGGGGGCCTACAATGAGCAGTTCTTC
>NA|NA|TRBJ2-1|TRBV7-6
CASSRGLLDSGEQFF
TGTGCCAGCAGCCGCGGGTTACTCGATTCGGGTGAGCAGTTCTTC
>NA|TRBD2|TRBJ2-3|TRBV4-2
CASSQGLAGGTQYF
TGTGCCAGCAGCCAAGGTCTAGCGGGAGGTACGCAGTATTTT
>NA|NA|TRBJ2-2|TRBV19
CASTRVYTGELFF
TGTGCCAGTACGCGGGTGTACACCGGGGAGCTGTTTTTT
>NA|TRBD1|TRBJ1-2|TRBV6-4
CASSPTPTGGYYGYTF
TGTGCCAGCAGTCCAACCCCGACAGGGGGGTACTATGGCTACACCTTC
>once|TRBD1|TRBJ2-2|TRBV29-1
CSVTGTGNTGELFF
TGCAGCGTCACCGGGACAGGGAACACCGGGGAGCTGTTTTTT
>once|NA|TRBJ1-3|TRBV7-2
CASSLYTGGNTIYF
TGTGCCAGCAGCTTATACACAGGGGGAAACACCATATATTTT
>NA|TRBD1|TRBJ1-5|TRBV28
CASTTGGRQPQHF
TGTGCCAGCACCACAGGGGGACGTCAGCCCCAGCATTTT